One and the same sample provided the 29 T cell receptor beta chains below, sequenced in a study of vaccination effects on CD4 cells after COVID-19. For these TCRs, the target antigens are not known. Libraries were prepared by immunoSEQ multiplex PCR; TCRdb keeps only in-frame clonotypes and omits some of them. The profile covers about 24,000 clones, with about 70% appearing a single time and approximately 10% taken by the ten largest. Viral peptide pools were used in the ViraFEST assay to expand antigen-specific CD4+ T cells, and sequencing came afterward. Following 10 days of culture, CD4+ T cells were isolated. Vaccinated recipients, who were negative for nucleocapsid antibodies, had no history of SARS-CoV-2 infection. This material consisted of CD4+ T cells from PBMCs cultured with HCoV-NL63 spike peptides, taken before COVID-19 vaccination. Receptor source: a human donor who received a COVID-19 vaccine.

The J gene is TRBJ2-3, the V gene TRBV19; D unresolved. Germline CDR1 reads LNHDA; CDR2 reads SQIVND (reference sequence). The germline V and J ends were trimmed by 6 bases and 4 bases, with 2 bases remaining between them. The CDR3 is made up of 10 amino acids. CDR3 loop: CASRADTQYF. The CDR3 nucleotides are TGTGCCAGTAGGGCAGATACGCAGTATTTT.

The chain employs TRBV30 and TRBJ2-7; 9 positions match TRBD2. Germline V gene lookup returns CDR1 GTSNPN and CDR2 SVGIG (reference sequence). Trimming removed 5 bases from V and 2 bases from J; junction bases left unmatched: 10. CDR3 length equals 15 residues. CDR3 sequence: CAWLVGRGGPYEQYF. CDR3 sequence (DNA): TGTGCCTGGCTGGTAGGGCGGGGGGGCCCCTACGAGCAGTACTTC.

V is TRBV6-5 and J is TRBJ1-5, with D tentatively TRBD1 (6 bases). Germline values: CDR1 MNHEY, CDR2 SVGAGI. The CDR3 has 13 residues. Trimming pared 5 bases from V and 5 bases from J, leaving 10 bases between. CDR3 in amino acids: CASSPPGDQPQHF. The CDR3 nucleotides read TGTGCCAGCAGTCCCCCAGGGGATCAGCCCCAGCATTTT.

The chain employs TRBV10-1 and TRBJ1-4; tentative D call: TRBD1 (5 bases). This CDR3 is 12 amino acids long. V gave up 6 bases and J gave up 5 bases, with 7 bases separating them. The germline V gene encodes CDR1 WNHNN and CDR2 SYGVQD (reference sequence). The chain's CDR3 is CASSGGNEKLFF. DNA for the CDR3: TGCGCCAGCAGCGGGGGGAATGAAAAACTGTTTTTT.

V and J are TRBV5-1 and TRBJ2-3; 8 bases map to TRBD2. Germline loops: CDR1 SGHRS, CDR2 YFSETQ. V gave up 2 bases and J gave up 0 bases; unmatched junction bases: 2. CDR3 length equals 15 residues. The CDR3 DNA follows: TGCGCCAGCAGCTTTAGCGGGGATAGCACAGATACGCAGTATTTT. Encoded protein: CASSFSGDSTDTQYF.

This clone was counted once. The gene calls are TRBV7-9 and TRBJ2-5, with TRBD2 matching over 11 bases. Germline V gene data show CDR1 as SEHNR and CDR2 as FQNEAQ (reference sequence). V gave up 7 bases and J gave up 5 bases; unmatched junction bases: 6. The CDR3 has 14 residues. The CDR3 coding sequence is TGTGCCAGCACTAGCGGGGGGTCCGGGGAGACCCAGTACTTC. This codes for CASTSGGSGETQYF.

The rearrangement joins TRBV4-1 to TRBJ2-7, with TRBD2 identical over 9 bases. The CDR3 has 16 amino acids. Germline trimming cut 1 base from V and 4 bases from J; bases unmatched to any gene: 8. Germline values: CDR1 MGHRA, CDR2 YSYEKL. CDR3 in DNA: TGCGCCAGCAGCCAAGGGGAGCGGGGGGCTCTGTACGAGCAGTACTTC. This sequence encodes CASSQGERGALYEQYF.

The V and J genes are TRBV28 and TRBJ2-2; D gene unclear. With 8 bases removed from V and 10 bases from J, the gap between germline ends came to 11 bases. From germline, CDR1 is MDHEN and CDR2 SYDVKM. The CDR3 is 11 amino acids. The CDR3 DNA reads TGTGCCAGCGAAGGCCGGGCGGAGCTGTTTTTT. This encodes CASEGRAELFF.

This clone came up once. The chain combines TRBV3-1 (or the pseudogene TRBV3-2) with TRBJ2-4, with a weak D call TRBD2 (7 bases). Trimming removed 8 bases at V and 6 bases at J, with 23 bases between. There are 16 residues in the CDR3. Looked up from germline, CDR1 is LGHDT and CDR2 is YNNKEL (reference sequence). The CDR3 sequence is CASAQMGSRGGNIQYF. The DNA of the CDR3 is TGTGCCAGCGCACAGATGGGTTCAAGGGGGGGAAACATTCAGTACTTC.

This clone is a singleton in its sample. J is TRBJ2-3 and V is TRBV28; perhaps TRBD2 as D (5 bases). Germline V CDR1 and CDR2: MDHEN, SYDVKM. The V end was cut by 2 bases, the J end by 8 bases, with 5 bases between. This CDR3 is 11 amino acids long. The CDR3 reads CASSLEGTQYF. CDR3 nucleotides: TGTGCCAGCAGTTTAGAGGGTACGCAGTATTTT. The full variable domain, in which reference TRBV28 and TRBJ2-3 provide the parts outside the CDR3, is DVKVTQSSRYLVKRTGEKVFLECVQDMDHENMFWYRQDPGLGLRLIYFSYDVKMKEKGDIPEGYSVSREKKERFSLILESASTNQTSMYLCASSLEGTQYFGPGTRLTVL.

The chain employs TRBV6-5 and TRBJ2-1; unclear D gene. V was pared by 6 bases and J by 4 bases, with 10 bases between. The CDR3 covers 13 residues. Germline CDR1 and CDR2: MNHEY and SVGAGI. CDR3 coding DNA: TGTGCCAGCAGCGCCATTACTTACAATGAGCAGTTCTTC. Translating it yields CASSAITYNEQFF.

This clone appeared a single time. The chain has TRBV4-1 and TRBJ1-4; 9 bases line up with TRBD1. J lost 7 bases, V lost 4 bases, and 4 bases had no gene match. This CDR3 has 14 amino acids. Germline CDR1 and CDR2: MGHRA and YSYEKL. The CDR3 DNA reads TGCGCCAGCAGCCCGGGACAGGGCGGTGAAAAACTGTTTTTT. This translates into CASSPGQGGEKLFF.

This clone showed up just once. The chain is built from TRBV19 and TRBJ1-5, with D perhaps TRBD1 (5 bases). The ends were cut back, 7 bases at V and 3 bases at J, with 16 bases in the middle. The CDR3 loop spans 15 amino acids. Germline CDR1 reads LNHDA; CDR2 reads SQIVND (reference sequence). The CDR3 DNA reads TGTGCCAGTATCCCGGGGGTTGGGCACAATCAGCCCCAGCATTTT. Protein: CASIPGVGHNQPQHF.

This chain uses TRBV18 with TRBJ2-7; 7 bases are a match to TRBD1. The germline V gene encodes CDR1 KGHSH and CDR2 LQKENI. The CDR3 totals 13 residues. J gave up 4 bases and V 2 bases, and 2 bases lay outside the gene matches. The DNA of the CDR3 is TGTGCCAGCTCACCAGGGACAGAATACGAGCAGTACTTC. Its protein is CASSPGTEYEQYF. Filled out from reference TRBV18 and TRBJ2-7, the complete variable domain reads NAGVMQNPRHLVRRRGQEARLRCSPMKGHSHVYWYRQLPEEGLKFMVYLQKENIIDESGMPKERFSAEFPKEGPSILRIQQVVRGDSAAYFCASSPGTEYEQYFGPGTRLTVT.

CDR3 sequence (DNA): TGTGCCAGCAGCTTGGCCTCGGAGTACGAGCAGTACTTC. This codes for CASSLASEYEQYF. This chain uses TRBV5-5 with TRBJ2-7; D is uncertain. The CDR3 length is 13 residues. With 0 bases removed from V and 4 bases from J, the gap between germline ends came to 8 bases. CDR1 SGHKS and CDR2 YYEKEE come from the germline V gene (reference sequence). Supplemented by reference TRBV5-5 and TRBJ2-7, the full variable domain reads DAGVTQSPTHLIKTRGQQVTLRCSPISGHKSVSWYQQVLGQGPQFIFQYYEKEERGRGNFPDRFSARQFPNYSSELNVNALLLGDSALYLCASSLASEYEQYFGPGTRLTVT.

V and J are TRBV10-3 and TRBJ1-4; no clear D. Trimming cost V 6 bases and J 4 bases, with 3 bases left between them. The CDR3 sequence is 11 residues long. Germline V gene data show CDR1 as ENHRY and CDR2 as SYGVKD. The CDR3 bases are TGTGCCATCAGCTTTAATGAAAAACTGTTTTTT. This codes for CAISFNEKLFF.

This chain connects TRBV7-8 to TRBJ1-2; no reliable D call. Germline CDR1 is SGHVS and CDR2 is FQNEAQ. Trimming stripped 0 bases from V and 2 bases from J, with 4 bases between. The length of the CDR3 is 13 residues. This CDR3 reads CASSLAENYGYTF. The CDR3 nucleotides are TGTGCCAGCAGCTTAGCGGAGAACTATGGCTACACCTTC.

In its sample, this clone was seen a few times. The genes are TRBV18 and TRBJ1-5; D uncertain. CDR3 length equals 14 residues. V was trimmed by 4 bases and J by 6 bases, leaving 13 bases between them. Germline V CDR1 and CDR2: KGHSH, LQKENI. Here the CDR3 DNA reads TGTGCCAGCTCACAGGGAGATGGGTCTCAGCCCCAGCATTTT. This translates into CASSQGDGSQPQHF.

This chain links TRBV7-2 with TRBJ1-2; 7 nucleotides agree with TRBD1. V trimming: 5 bases; J trimming: 4 bases; junction bases outside the gene matches: 10. Germline V lookup: CDR1 SGHTA, CDR2 FQGNSA. The CDR3 runs 15 residues. CDR3 nucleotide sequence: TGTGCCAGCAGCCTCCAGGGGGGAGATGGCTATGGCTACACCTTC. Residues: CASSLQGGDGYGYTF.

The chain joins TRBV5-1 to TRBJ1-1, with D perhaps matching TRBD1 (5 bases). The CDR3 has 16 residues. Trimming shortened V by 4 bases and J by 0 bases, and 16 bases separated the two germline ends. CDR1 is SGHRS, CDR2 YFSETQ, per germline. The CDR3 spells CASSPSAGPVNTEAFF. The DNA of the CDR3 is TGCGCCAGCAGCCCATCGGCAGGGCCTGTGAACACTGAAGCTTTCTTT.

This chain joins TRBV5-1 and TRBJ1-2; D might be TRBD1 (5 bases). There are 15 residues in the CDR3. Germline-derived CDR1 and CDR2 are SGHRS and YFSETQ. Trimming took off 0 bases at V and 4 bases at J, with 13 bases between the two ends. For the CDR3, the DNA is TGCGCCAGCAGCTTGGGGGACTCGACGGGCTATGGCTACACCTTC. The encoded protein is CASSLGDSTGYGYTF. The entire variable domain, with the rest obtained from reference TRBV5-1 and TRBJ1-2, is as follows: KAGVTQTPRYLIKTRGQQVTLSCSPISGHRSVSWYQQTPGQGLQFLFEYFSETQRNKGNFPGRFSGRQFSNSRSEMNVSTLELGDSALYLCASSLGDSTGYGYTFGSGTRLTVV.

This clone was observed a few times. This chain uses TRBV2 with TRBJ1-3; the D gene is possibly TRBD1 (6 bases). V dropped 6 bases and J dropped 4 bases, with 10 bases sitting between them. The CDR3 is 13 residues long. From germline, CDR1 is SNHLY and CDR2 FYNNEI. The CDR3 here is CASSPDRGNTIYF. DNA for the CDR3: TGTGCCAGCAGCCCAGACAGGGGAAACACCATATATTTT.

The genes are TRBV30 and TRBJ2-7, with TRBD1 matching over 9 bases. CDR3 length: 13 amino acids. Germline lookup yields CDR1 GTSNPN and CDR2 SVGIG (reference sequence). The ends lost 1 base at V and 4 bases at J; junction bases unmatched: 2. CDR3 sequence reads: CAWSAGQGYEQYF. The CDR3 region has the DNA TGTGCCTGGAGTGCGGGACAGGGTTACGAGCAGTACTTC.

The chain is built from TRBV7-2 and TRBJ2-7; 7 bases map to TRBD1. The CDR3 is 13 amino acids. Germline CDR1 reads SGHTA; CDR2 reads FQGNSA. V shed 5 bases and J 6 bases; nucleotides not matched to a gene: 7. The CDR3 is CASSATGIGEQYF. In nucleotides, the CDR3 is TGTGCCAGCAGCGCGACAGGGATTGGCGAGCAGTACTTC.

The rearrangement uses TRBV6-1 and TRBJ2-3; weak D call: TRBD2 (5 bases). CDR3 length: 18 amino acids. The germline V gene has CDR1 MNHNS and CDR2 SASEGT. V was trimmed by 2 bases and J by 0 bases, leaving 18 bases between them. CDR3 sequence (DNA): TGTGCCAGCAGTGAATCCCCTTTTAAAGCGGCTAGCACAGATACGCAGTATTTT. Protein sequence: CASSESPFKAASTDTQYF.

The chain has TRBV5-5 and TRBJ1-5; D is unclear. Trimming removed 0 bases from V and 5 bases from J, with 6 bases in between. Germline lookup yields CDR1 SGHKS and CDR2 YYEKEE (reference sequence). The CDR3 length is 13 residues. CDR3 DNA: TGTGCCAGCAGCTTGGTCGGCTATCAGCCCCAGCATTTT. Translated, it gives CASSLVGYQPQHF.

V gene TRBV5-4 combines with J gene TRBJ1-6; 7 bases fit TRBD1. The CDR3 has 15 residues. CDR1 and CDR2 (germline): SGHNT, YYREEE (reference sequence). V lost 10 bases, J lost 0 bases, and 7 bases stayed unmatched. The CDR3 nucleotides are TGTGCCTTCGGGGACAGAAGCTCCTATAATTCACCCCTCCACTTT. Its translation is CAFGDRSSYNSPLHF.

This clone came up a few times. This rearrangement joins TRBV10-1 to TRBJ1-2; D call uncertain. V was trimmed by 3 bases and J by 3 bases, leaving 8 bases between them. The germline V gene encodes CDR1 WNHNN and CDR2 SYGVQD (reference sequence). This CDR3 region has 13 residues. The DNA of the CDR3 is TGCGCCAGCAGTGAAGGATTCGACTATGGCTACACCTTC. Its translation: CASSEGFDYGYTF.

V gene TRBV5-1 combines with J gene TRBJ2-5; 15 bases fit TRBD2. The CDR3 runs 17 residues. Germline CDR1 SGHRS, CDR2 YFSETQ. The ends lost 7 bases at V and 9 bases at J; junction bases unmatched: 16. The CDR3 reads CASGPGLAGGHDRAQYF. The CDR3 nucleotides read TGCGCCAGCGGACCGGGACTAGCGGGGGGCCACGACCGGGCCCAGTACTTC.